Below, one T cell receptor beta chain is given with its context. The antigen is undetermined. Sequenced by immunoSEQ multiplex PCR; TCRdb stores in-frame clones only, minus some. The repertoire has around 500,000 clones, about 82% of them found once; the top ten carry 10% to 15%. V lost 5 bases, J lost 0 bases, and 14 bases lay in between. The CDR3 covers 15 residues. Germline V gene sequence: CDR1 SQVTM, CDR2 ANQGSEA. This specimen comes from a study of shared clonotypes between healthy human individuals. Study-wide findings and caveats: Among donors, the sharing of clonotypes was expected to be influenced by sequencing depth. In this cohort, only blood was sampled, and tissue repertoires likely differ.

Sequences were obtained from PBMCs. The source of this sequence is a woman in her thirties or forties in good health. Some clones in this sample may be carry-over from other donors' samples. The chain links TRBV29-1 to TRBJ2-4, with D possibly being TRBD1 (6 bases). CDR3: CSVLNTGLAKNIQYF. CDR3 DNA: TGCAGCGTTCTCAATACAGGGTTAGCCAAAAACATTCAGTACTTC.